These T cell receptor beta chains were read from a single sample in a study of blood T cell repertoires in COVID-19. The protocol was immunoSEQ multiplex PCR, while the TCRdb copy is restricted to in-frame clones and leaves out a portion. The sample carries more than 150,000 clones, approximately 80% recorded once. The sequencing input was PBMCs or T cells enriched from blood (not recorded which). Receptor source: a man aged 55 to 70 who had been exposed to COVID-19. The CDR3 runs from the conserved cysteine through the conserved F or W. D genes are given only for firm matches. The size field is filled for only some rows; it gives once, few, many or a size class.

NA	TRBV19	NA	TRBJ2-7	TGTGCCAGTAGTATGATGGCAGCGGGTTACTCCTACGAGCAGTACTTC	CASSMMAAGYSYEQYF
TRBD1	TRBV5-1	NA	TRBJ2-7	TGCGCCAGCAGCTTACAGGGGACCCACGAGCAGTACTTC	CASSLQGTHEQYF
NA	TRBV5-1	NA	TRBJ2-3	TGCGCCAGCAGCTTACGCGGATTGGGCACAGATACGCAGTATTTT	CASSLRGLGTDTQYF
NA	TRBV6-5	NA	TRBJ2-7	TGTGCCAGCACCCGGAGTAGCTCCTACGAGCAGTACTTC	CASTRSSSYEQYF
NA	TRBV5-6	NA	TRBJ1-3	TGTGCCAGCAGCCCCGGGGGACGGTACTCTGGAAACACCATATATTTT	CASSPGGRYSGNTIYF
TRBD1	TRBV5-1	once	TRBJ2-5	TGCGCCAGCAGCCATGGACAGGGGAAACAAGAGACCCAGTACTTC	CASSHGQGKQETQYF
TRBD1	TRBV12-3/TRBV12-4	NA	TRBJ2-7	TGTGCCAGCAGTACGACAGGGGTTTACGAGCAGTACTTC	CASSTTGVYEQYF
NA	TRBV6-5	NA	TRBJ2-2	TGTGCCAGCAGTTACGGGAGAAACACTAACACCGGGGAGCTGTTTTTT	CASSYGRNTNTGELFF
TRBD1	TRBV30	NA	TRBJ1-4	TGTGCCTGGGGTCCAGGGACAGGGATCGGCGAAAAACTGTTTTTT	CAWGPGTGIGEKLFF
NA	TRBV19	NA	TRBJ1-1	TGTGCCAGTAGGTTGGGCGCTGAAGCTTTCTTT	CASRLGAEAFF
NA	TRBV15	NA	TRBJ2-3	TGTGCCACCAGCCCGGGGTTTGATACGCAGTATTTT	CATSPGFDTQYF
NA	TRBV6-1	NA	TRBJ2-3	TGTGCCAGCAGTGAAGCGGCGGGCCCTGCTGGGCAGTATTTT	CASSEAAGPAGQYF
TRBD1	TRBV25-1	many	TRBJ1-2	TGTGCCAGCAGTGAGCCGGGACAGGGTTTCTATGGCTACACCTTC	CASSEPGQGFYGYTF
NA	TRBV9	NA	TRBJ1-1	TGTGCCAGCAGCGTAGATCCCCAGGTGGAAGGCACTGAAGCTTTCTTT	CASSVDPQVEGTEAFF
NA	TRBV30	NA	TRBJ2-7	TGTGCCTGGAGTGCCACAGGGCCAGGGCAGTACTTC	CAWSATGPGQYF
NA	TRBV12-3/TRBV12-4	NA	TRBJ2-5	TGTGCCAGCAGTACGGGTGAGACCCAGTACTTC	CASSTGETQYF
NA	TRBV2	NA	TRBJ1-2	TGTGCCAGCAGCCACGACTACTATGGCTACACCTTC	CASSHDYYGYTF
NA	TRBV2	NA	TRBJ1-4	TGTGCCGGCAGCACCCGGACAAGCGAAAAACTGTTTTTT	CAGSTRTSEKLFF
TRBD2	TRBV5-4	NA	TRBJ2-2	TGTGCCAGCAGCGCCCCGGGACTAGCGGGGAACACCGGGGAGCTGTTTTTT	CASSAPGLAGNTGELFF
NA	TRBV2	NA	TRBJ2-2	TGTGCCAGCAGTGGGCAGGGCGGCACCGGGGAGCTGTTTTTT	CASSGQGGTGELFF
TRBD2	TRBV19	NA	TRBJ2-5	TGTGCCAGTAGTGTTCAAGCGGGAGTCGAGGAGACCCAGTACTTC	CASSVQAGVEETQYF
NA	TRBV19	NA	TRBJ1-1	TGTGCCAGTATACTTAGGGACGGGGGGAACACTGAAGCTTTCTTT	CASILRDGGNTEAFF
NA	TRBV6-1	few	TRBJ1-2	TGTGCCAGCAGTGAACCAGTAAACAGGCGGAACTATGGCTACACCTTC	CASSEPVNRRNYGYTF
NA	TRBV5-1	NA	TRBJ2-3	TGCGCCAGCAAAACGGGGGGCACAGATACGCAGTATTTT	CASKTGGTDTQYF
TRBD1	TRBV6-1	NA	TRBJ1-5	TGTGCCAGCAGTGAACCACGACAGGGGAGACAGCCCCAGCATTTT	CASSEPRQGRQPQHF
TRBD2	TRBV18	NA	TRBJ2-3	TGTGCCAGCTCACCAGAACTTGCAGCGGGAAGCACAGATACGCAGTATTTT	CASSPELAAGSTDTQYF
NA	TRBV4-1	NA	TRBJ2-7	TGCGCCAGCAGCCAAGCGAGAAACGAGCAGTACTTC	CASSQARNEQYF
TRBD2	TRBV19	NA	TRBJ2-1	TGTGCCAGTAGTCAAACTAGCGGGAGGACCAATGAGCAGTTCTTC	CASSQTSGRTNEQFF
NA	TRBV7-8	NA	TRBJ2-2	TGTGCCAGCAGTGTTCCGGGAGTTAGCACCGGGGAGCTGTTTTTT	CASSVPGVSTGELFF
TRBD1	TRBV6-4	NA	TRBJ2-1	TGTGCCAGCAGTGACTCCAGGACAGGGGACTACAATGAGCAGTTCTTC	CASSDSRTGDYNEQFF
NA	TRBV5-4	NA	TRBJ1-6	TGTGCCAGCAGCTTGAGTCAGGGTAATTCACCCCTCCACTTT	CASSLSQGNSPLHF
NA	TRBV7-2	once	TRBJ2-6	TGTGCCAGCAGTATCTCTGGGGCCAACGTCCTGACTTTC	CASSISGANVLTF
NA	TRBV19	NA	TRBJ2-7	TGTGCCAGTGGTCCTACCTCCTACGAGCAGTACTTC	CASGPTSYEQYF
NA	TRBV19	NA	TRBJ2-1	TGTGCCAGTAGTACCTCCTCGAGGGGAGGGGGGAATGAGCAGTTCTTC	CASSTSSRGGGNEQFF
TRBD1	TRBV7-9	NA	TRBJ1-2	TGTGCCAGCAGCTTGGGACAGGGCAACTATGGCTACACCTTC	CASSLGQGNYGYTF
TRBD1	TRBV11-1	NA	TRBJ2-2	TGTGCCAGCAGCTTAGCGCCGTGGACAGGGGTTTTCACCGGGGAGCTGTTTTTT	CASSLAPWTGVFTGELFF
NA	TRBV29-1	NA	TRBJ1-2	TGCAGCGTTGAAACAGGGACCAACTATGGCTACACCTTC	CSVETGTNYGYTF
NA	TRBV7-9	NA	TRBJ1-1	TGTGCCAGCAGCATATTGGGGCCTGGAGCTTTCTTT	CASSILGPGAFF
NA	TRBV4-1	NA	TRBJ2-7	TGCGCCAGCAGCCAAGCAGGCCAGGGATTATACGAGCAGTACTTC	CASSQAGQGLYEQYF
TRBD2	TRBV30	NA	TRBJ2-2	TGTGCATCCCCGGTTGGACTAGCGGGATCTCGTGGCACCGGGGAGCTGTTTTTT	CASPVGLAGSRGTGELFF
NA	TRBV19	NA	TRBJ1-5	TGTGCCAGTAGTACCTGGGACTTTGGGGGCAATCAGCCCCAGCATTTT	CASSTWDFGGNQPQHF
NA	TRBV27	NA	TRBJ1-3	TGTGCCAGCAGTTTGGGGGCGGCTGGAAACACCATATATTTT	CASSLGAAGNTIYF
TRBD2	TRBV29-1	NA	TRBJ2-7	TGCAGCGTGACAGGGACTAGCTCTTACTACGAGCAGTACTTC	CSVTGTSSYYEQYF
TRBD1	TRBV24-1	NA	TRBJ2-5	TGTGCCACCTCGACAGGGCCGTACCAAGAGACCCAGTACTTC	CATSTGPYQETQYF
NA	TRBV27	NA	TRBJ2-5	TGTGCCAGCAGTTTATCAGCCCTTTTCCAAGAGACCCAGTACTTC	CASSLSALFQETQYF
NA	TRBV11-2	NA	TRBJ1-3	TGTGCCAGCAGCTTAGGGGGGCGGGGGCCGATCTTCTCTGGAAACACCATATATTTT	CASSLGGRGPIFSGNTIYF
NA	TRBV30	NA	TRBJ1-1	TGTGCCTGGTTTGGAGCAAGAGGAGCTTTCTTT	CAWFGARGAFF
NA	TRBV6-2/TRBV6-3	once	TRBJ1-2	TGTGCCAGCAGTTACCCTCGTGTGCCGGGGGGACAAGGTGGCTACACCTTC	CASSYPRVPGGQGGYTF
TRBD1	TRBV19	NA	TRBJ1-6	TGTGCCAGCAAATTACAGGGGGATAATTCACCCCTCCACTTT	CASKLQGDNSPLHF
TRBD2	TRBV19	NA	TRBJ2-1	TGTGCCAGTAGTGGGCGGACTAGGAGCGGGGGCTCCTACAATGAGCAGTTCTTC	CASSGRTRSGGSYNEQFF
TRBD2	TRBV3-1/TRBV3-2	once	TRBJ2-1	TGTGCCAGCAGCCAAGATCTAGCGGGAGGGGGCAATGAGCAGTTCTTC	CASSQDLAGGGNEQFF
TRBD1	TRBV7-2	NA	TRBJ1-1	TGTGCCAGCAGCTCCTGGACAGGGGAAGCAGCTTTCTTT	CASSSWTGEAAFF
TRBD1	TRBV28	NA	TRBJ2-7	TGTGCCAGCAGTTCACCGACAGGGGGGAAGGACGAGCAGTACTTC	CASSSPTGGKDEQYF
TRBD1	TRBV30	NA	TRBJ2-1	TGTGCCTGGAGTGCCGGGACAGGGCCCACTGAGCAGTTCTTC	CAWSAGTGPTEQFF
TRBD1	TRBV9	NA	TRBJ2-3	TGTGCCAGCAGCGTAAGGCAGGGGGCCGCAGATACGCAGTATTTT	CASSVRQGAADTQYF
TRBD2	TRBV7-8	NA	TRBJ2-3	TGTGCCAGCAGCCCGCGGGGGTCCACAGATACGCAGTATTTT	CASSPRGSTDTQYF
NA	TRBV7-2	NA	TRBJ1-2	TGTGCCAGCAGCTCACCGAACAGGATCGGCTACACCTTC	CASSSPNRIGYTF
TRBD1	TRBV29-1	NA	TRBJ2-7	TGCAGCGCGGGACAGGGTCGCTACGAGCAGTACTTC	CSAGQGRYEQYF
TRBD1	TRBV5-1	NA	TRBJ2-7	TGCGCCAGCAGCGGGGGGACAGGGGTGTCCGAGCAGTACTTC	CASSGGTGVSEQYF
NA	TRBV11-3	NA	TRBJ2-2	TGTGCCAGCAGCCCCGCAGGGGTTACCGGGGAGCTGTTTTTT	CASSPAGVTGELFF